Sequencing of this T cell receptor (beta chain) was carried out in a study of shared clonotypes between healthy human individuals. With V trimmed by 4 bases and J by 7 bases, 16 bases remained unmatched. CDR3 length: 18 amino acids. Germline assignment: CDR1 MNHEY and CDR2 SMNVEV (reference sequence). Whole-study results and caveats: Some naive CD4 clonotypes, 4.5% to 5.5%, turned up in common across several donors.

This table comes from immunoSEQ multiplex PCR, and its TCRdb copy is limited to in-frame clones, with some not included. Of just under 350,000 clones in the sample, 73% were seen once. For this clone: What it binds is not known.

The TCR was taken from a man aged 25-40 years in good health. The chain carries TRBV27 and TRBJ2-1, with 10 bases aligning to TRBD2. Sequencing input: memory CD4+ T cells sorted from blood. Described subset: CD45RA-negative fraction. CDR3 sequence: CASSSSWRTSGLGNEQFF. CDR3 nucleotides: TGTGCCAGCAGTTCCTCATGGAGGACTAGCGGTCTTGGTAATGAGCAGTTCTTC.